This T cell receptor (beta chain) was captured by sequencing in a study of blood T cells in healthy people across ages. The authors ran a second PCR of about 6 to 11 cycles using a sample-barcoded 5' primer and a J-beta primer mix. A single record per CDR3 protein comes from TCRdb applying MiXCR to the 5' RACE reads. The sample consists of around 700,000 distinct CDR3 sequences, around 25% of them appearing once. J gave up 5 bases and V 4 bases, and 12 bases lay outside the gene matches. The CDR3 sequence is 15 residues long. Looked up from germline, CDR1 is SGHRS and CDR2 is YFSETQ. The same data also went into a second study, on T cells of mothers and their children.

The receptor was derived from a boy aged 10-17 years in good health. Sequencing input: blood. The chain carries TRBV5-1 and TRBJ2-7; 7 positions match TRBD1. The chain's CDR3 is CASSTVGQSFNEQYF. CDR3 nucleotide sequence: TGCGCCAGCAGCACGGTGGGACAGTCTTTTAACGAGCAGTACTTC.